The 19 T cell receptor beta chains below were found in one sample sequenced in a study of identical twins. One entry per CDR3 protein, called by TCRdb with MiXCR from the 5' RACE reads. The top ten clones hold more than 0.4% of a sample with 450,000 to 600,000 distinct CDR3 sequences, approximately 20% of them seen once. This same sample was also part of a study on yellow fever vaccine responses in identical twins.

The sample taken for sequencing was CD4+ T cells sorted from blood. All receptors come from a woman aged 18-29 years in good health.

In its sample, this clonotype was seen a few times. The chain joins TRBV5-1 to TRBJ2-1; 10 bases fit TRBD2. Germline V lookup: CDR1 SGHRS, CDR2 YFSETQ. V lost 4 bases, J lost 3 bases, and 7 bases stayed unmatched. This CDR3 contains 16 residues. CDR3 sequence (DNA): TGCGCCAGCAGCCCCGCTAGCGGGAGTCTCTACAATGAGCAGTTCTTC. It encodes CASSPASGSLYNEQFF.

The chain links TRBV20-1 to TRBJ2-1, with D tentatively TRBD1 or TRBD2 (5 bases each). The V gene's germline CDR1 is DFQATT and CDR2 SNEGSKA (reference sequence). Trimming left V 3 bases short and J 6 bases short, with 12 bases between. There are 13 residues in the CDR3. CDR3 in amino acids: CSASTGAPNEQFF. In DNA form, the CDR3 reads TGCAGTGCTAGTACCGGGGCCCCCAATGAGCAGTTCTTC.

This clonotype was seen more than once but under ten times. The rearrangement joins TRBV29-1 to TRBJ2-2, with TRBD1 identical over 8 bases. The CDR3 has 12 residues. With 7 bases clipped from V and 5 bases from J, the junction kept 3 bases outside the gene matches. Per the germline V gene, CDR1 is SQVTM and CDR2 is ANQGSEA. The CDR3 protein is CSGRQGTGELFF. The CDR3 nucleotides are TGCAGCGGCAGACAGGGGACCGGGGAGCTGTTTTTT.

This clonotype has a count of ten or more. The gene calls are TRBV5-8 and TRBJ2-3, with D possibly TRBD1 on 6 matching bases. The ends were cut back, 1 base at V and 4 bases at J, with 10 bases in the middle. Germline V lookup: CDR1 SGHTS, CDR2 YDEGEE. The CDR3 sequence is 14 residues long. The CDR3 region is CASSLHRAADTQYF. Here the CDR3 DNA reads TGTGCCAGCAGCTTGCACAGGGCGGCAGATACGCAGTATTTT.

The DNA of the CDR3 is TGCGCCAGCAGCTTGGCCCCATATCGGGAAGCTTTCTTT. Amino acids: CASSLAPYREAFF. The chain employs TRBV5-1 and TRBJ1-1; no definite D call. V was trimmed by 0 bases and J by 8 bases, leaving 11 bases between them. Germline V CDR1 and CDR2: SGHRS, YFSETQ. The CDR3 is 13 residues long. Complete variable domain (other parts from reference TRBV5-1 and TRBJ1-1): KAGVTQTPRYLIKTRGQQVTLSCSPISGHRSVSWYQQTPGQGLQFLFEYFSETQRNKGNFPGRFSGRQFSNSRSEMNVSTLELGDSALYLCASSLAPYREAFFGQGTRLTVV.

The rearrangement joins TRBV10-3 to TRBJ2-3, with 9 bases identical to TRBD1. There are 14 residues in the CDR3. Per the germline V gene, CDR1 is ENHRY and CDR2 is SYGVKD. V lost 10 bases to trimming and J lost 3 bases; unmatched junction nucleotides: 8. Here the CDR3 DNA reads TGTGCCACCAGCGGGGACAGGGATACAGATACGCAGTATTTT. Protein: CATSGDRDTDTQYF.

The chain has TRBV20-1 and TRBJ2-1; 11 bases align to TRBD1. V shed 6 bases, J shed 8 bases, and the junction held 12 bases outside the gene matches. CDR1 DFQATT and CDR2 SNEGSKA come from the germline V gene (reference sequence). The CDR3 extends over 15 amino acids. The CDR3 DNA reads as TGCAGTGCCCGCCGGTGGGACAGGGGGAGGGATGAGCAGTTCTTC. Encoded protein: CSARRWDRGRDEQFF.

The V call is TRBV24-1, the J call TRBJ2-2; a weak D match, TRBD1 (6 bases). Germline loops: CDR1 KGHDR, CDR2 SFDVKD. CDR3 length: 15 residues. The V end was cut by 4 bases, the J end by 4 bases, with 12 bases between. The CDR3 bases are TGTGCCACCAGTGACCACAGGGAGAGCACCGGGGAGCTGTTTTTT. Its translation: CATSDHRESTGELFF.

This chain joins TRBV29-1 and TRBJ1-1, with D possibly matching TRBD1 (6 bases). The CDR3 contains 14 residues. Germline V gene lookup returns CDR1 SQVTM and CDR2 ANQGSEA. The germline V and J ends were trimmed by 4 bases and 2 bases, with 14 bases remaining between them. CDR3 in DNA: TGCAGCGTTGTTAGTGGGGGCTTAAACACTGAAGCTTTCTTT. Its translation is CSVVSGGLNTEAFF.

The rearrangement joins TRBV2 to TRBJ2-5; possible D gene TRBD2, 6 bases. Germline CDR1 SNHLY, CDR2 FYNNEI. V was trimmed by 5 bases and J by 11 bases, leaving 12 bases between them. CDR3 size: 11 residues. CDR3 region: CASSYRDSQYF. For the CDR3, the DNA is TGTGCCAGCAGTTACCGGGACTCGCAGTACTTC.

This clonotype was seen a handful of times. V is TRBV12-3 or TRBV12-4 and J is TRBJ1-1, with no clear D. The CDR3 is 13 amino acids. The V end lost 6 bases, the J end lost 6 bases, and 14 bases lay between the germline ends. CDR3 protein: CASSVDGGAEAFF. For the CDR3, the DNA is TGTGCCAGCAGCGTAGACGGCGGGGCTGAAGCTTTCTTT.

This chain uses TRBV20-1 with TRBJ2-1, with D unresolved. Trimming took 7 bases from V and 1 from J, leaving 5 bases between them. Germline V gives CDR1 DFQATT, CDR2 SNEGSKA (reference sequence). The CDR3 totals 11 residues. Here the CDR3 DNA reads TGCAGTGTAAATTCCTACAATGAGCAGTTCTTC. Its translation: CSVNSYNEQFF.

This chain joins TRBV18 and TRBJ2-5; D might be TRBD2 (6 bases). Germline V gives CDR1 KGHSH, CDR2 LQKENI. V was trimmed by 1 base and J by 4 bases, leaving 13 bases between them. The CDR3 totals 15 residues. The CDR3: CASSPLAGPGETQYF. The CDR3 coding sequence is TGTGCCAGCTCACCACTTGCGGGGCCCGGAGAGACCCAGTACTTC. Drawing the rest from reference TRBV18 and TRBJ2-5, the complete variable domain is NAGVMQNPRHLVRRRGQEARLRCSPMKGHSHVYWYRQLPEEGLKFMVYLQKENIIDESGMPKERFSAEFPKEGPSILRIQQVVRGDSAAYFCASSPLAGPGETQYFGPGTRLLVL.

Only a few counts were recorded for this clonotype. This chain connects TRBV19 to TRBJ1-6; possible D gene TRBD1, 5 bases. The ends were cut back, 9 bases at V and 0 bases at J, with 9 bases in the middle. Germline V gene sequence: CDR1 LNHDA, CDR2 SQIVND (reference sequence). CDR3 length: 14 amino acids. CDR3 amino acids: CASRGSSYNSPLHF. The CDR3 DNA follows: TGTGCCAGCCGGGGGAGCTCCTATAATTCACCCCTCCACTTT.

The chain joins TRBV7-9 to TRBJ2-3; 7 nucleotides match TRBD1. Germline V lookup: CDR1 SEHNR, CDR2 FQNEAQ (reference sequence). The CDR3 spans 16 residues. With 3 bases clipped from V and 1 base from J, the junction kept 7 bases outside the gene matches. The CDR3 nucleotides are TGTGCCAGCAGCTTCAGGGGGACAATCGGCACAGATACGCAGTATTTT. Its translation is CASSFRGTIGTDTQYF. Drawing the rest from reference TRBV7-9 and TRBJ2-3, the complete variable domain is DTGVSQNPRHKITKRGQNVTFRCDPISEHNRLYWYRQTLGQGPEFLTYFQNEAQLEKSRLLSDRFSAERPKGSFSTLEIQRTEQGDSAMYLCASSFRGTIGTDTQYFGPGTRLTVL.

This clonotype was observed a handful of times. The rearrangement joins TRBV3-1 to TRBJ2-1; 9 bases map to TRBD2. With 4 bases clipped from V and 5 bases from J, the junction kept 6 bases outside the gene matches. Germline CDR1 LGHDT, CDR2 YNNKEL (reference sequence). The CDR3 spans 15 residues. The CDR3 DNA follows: TGTGCCAGCAGCCCCAGCGGGGGGCCAAACAATGAGCAGTTCTTC. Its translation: CASSPSGGPNNEQFF.

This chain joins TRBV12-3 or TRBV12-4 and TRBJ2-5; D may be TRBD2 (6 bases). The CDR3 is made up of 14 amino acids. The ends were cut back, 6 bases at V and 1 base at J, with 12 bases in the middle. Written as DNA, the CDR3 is TGTGCCAGCAGCCCCCGGAGGGCCCAAGAGACCCAGTACTTC. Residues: CASSPRRAQETQYF.

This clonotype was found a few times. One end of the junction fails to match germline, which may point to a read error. CDR3 DNA sequence: TGTGCCACCAGTGAGCAGGGCTATTTCTCCCACAATGAGCAGTTCTTC. Translation gives CATSEQGYFSHNEQFF. The V gene is TRBV24-1, the J gene TRBJ2-1, with D possibly being TRBD1 (5 bases). From germline, CDR1 is KGHDR and CDR2 SFDVKD. This CDR3 is 16 amino acids long.

CDR3 nucleotides: TGTGCCAGCAAGGACTCTGGGGCCAACGTCCTGACTTTC. Its translation: CASKDSGANVLTF. The J gene is TRBJ2-6, the V gene TRBV12-3 or TRBV12-4; D unclear. The CDR3 contains 13 residues. The germline V and J ends were trimmed by 7 bases and 0 bases, with 4 bases remaining between them.